The entry below describes one T cell receptor (beta chain). Antigen: not known. Specified treatment: approximately 10-day PBMC culture with coronavirus spike peptide pools or control peptides (ViraFEST assay). This entry is derived from a study of vaccination and CD4 T cells after COVID-19. In the study overall: Timing of post-vaccine sample collection was a median 72 days after dose two, with a range of 14 to 241.

The Oncomine TCR Beta short-read assay was applied to DNA of cultured CD4+ T cells. TCRdb re-derived calls from the PCR reads in MiXCR, one entry per CDR3 protein. The data show about 28,000 distinct CDR3 sequences, approximately 66% seen once. The source is a human donor who received a COVID-19 vaccine. Sequences were derived from CD4+ T cells from blood, cultured in vitro, sampled after SARS-CoV-2 vaccination.

In nucleotides, the CDR3 is TGCGCCAGCAGCTTGGTGGAGGGGGGGACAGAGACCCAGTACTTC. It translates to CASSLVEGGTETQYF. This chain uses TRBV5-1 with TRBJ2-5, with D maybe TRBD2 (7 bases). The CDR3 sequence is 15 residues long. Looked up from germline, CDR1 is SGHRS and CDR2 is YFSETQ. Trimming stripped 0 bases from V and 4 bases from J, with 13 bases between.